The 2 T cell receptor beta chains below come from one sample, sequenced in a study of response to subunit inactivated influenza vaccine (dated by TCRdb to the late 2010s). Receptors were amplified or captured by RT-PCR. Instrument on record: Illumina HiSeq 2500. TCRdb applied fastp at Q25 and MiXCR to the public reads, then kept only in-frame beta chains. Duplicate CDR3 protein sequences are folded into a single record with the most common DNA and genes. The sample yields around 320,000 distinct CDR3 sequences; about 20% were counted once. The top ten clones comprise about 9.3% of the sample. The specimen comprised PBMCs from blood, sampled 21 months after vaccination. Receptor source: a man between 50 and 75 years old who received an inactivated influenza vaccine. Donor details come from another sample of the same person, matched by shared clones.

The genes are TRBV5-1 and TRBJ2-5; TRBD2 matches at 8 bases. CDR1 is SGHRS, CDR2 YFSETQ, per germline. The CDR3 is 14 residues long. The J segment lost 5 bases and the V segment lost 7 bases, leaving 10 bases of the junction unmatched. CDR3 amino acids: CASREGPPVETQYF. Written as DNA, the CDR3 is TGCGCCAGCCGGGAGGGACCGCCGGTGGAGACCCAGTACTTC.

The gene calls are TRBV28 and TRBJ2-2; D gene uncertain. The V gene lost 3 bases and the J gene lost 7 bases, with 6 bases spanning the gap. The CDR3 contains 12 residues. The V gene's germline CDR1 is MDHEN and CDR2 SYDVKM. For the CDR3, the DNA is TGTGCCAGCAGTTTCTTAGGCGGGGAGCTGTTTTTT. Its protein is CASSFLGGELFF.